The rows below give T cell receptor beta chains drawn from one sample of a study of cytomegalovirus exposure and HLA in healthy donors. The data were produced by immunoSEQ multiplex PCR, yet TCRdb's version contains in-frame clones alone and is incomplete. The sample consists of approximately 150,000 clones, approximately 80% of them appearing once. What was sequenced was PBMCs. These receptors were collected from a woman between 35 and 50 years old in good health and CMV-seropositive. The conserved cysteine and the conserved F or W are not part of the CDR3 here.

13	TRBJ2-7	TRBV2	ASSEAGLGSYEQY
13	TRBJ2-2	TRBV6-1	ASSGRAGGTGELF
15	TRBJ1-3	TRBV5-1	ASSPLIAGGSGNTIY
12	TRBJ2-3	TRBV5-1	ASSSGTSTDTQY
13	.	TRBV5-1	ASSFGLADSYEQY
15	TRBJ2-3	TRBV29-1	SVEDRGAGSSTDTQY
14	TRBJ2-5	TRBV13	ASSLGIQGARETQY
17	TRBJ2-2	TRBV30	AWSRPRTSGSYGTGELF
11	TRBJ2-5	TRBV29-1	SGREAYQETQY
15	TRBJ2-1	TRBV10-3	ATAGTSGRGDGNEQF
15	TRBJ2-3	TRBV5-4	ASSLGSGGGGTDTQY
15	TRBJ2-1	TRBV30	AWHNAGWTSRYNEQF
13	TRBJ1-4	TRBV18	ASSPPGQPNEKLF
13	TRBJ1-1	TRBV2	ASSLDTPMNTEAF
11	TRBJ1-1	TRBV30	AWEQALNTEAF
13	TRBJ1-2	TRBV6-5	ASSAQPTGHYGYT
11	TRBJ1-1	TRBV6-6	ASSWGQNTEAF
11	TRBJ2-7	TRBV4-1	ASSPFSPSEQY
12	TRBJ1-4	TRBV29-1	SVEDTGGDEKLF
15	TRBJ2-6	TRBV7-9	ASSQGQGVSGANVLT
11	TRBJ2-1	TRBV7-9	ASSLAAGGLGF
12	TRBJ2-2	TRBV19	ASRPTQNTGELF
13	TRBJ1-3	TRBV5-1	ASSLTSGHGNTIY
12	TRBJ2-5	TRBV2	ASSPMGAGGTQY
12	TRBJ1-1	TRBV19	ASSNYRGSTEAF
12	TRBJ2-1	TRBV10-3	AISEDSSYNEQF
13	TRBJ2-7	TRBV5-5	ASSLDTSQSYEQY
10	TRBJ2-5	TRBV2	ANGVLQETQY
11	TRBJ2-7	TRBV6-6	ASRSGTAYEQY
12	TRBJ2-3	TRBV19	ASSIGGAGDTQY
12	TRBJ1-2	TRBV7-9	SSSPGDRNYGYT
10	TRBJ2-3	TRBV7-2	ASSSGGGTQY
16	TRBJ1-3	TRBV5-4	ASSLWTGGLNSGNTIY
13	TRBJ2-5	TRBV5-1	ASSIQQGLRETQY
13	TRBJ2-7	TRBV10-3	AISDARQGYYEQY